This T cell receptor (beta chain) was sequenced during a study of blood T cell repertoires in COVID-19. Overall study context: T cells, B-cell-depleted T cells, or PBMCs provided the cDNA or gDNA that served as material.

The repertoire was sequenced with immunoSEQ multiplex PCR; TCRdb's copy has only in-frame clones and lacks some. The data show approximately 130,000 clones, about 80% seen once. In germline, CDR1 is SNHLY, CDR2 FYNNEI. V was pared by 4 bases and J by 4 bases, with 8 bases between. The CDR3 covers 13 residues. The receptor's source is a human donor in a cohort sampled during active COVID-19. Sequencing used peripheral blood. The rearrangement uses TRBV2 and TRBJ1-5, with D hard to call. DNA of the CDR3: TGTGCCAGCAGTGGGGAGACTAATCAGCCCCAGCATTTT. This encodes CASSGETNQPQHF.